The sequence of this T cell receptor beta chain was determined in a study of early T cells in non-severe SARS-CoV-2 infection. The overall study: Sequencing targeted bulk RNA from unsorted whole blood, leaving chains unpaired.

This clonotype was detected a few times. Individual cDNA molecules were tagged with unique molecular identifiers. TCRdb itself ran the 5' RACE reads through MiXCR, one entry per CDR3 protein. This repertoire shows around 80,000 distinct CDR3 sequences, approximately 10% found once; its top ten account for about 12%. The V and J ends lost 4 bases and 3 bases, in that order; junction bases with no gene match: 9. This CDR3 region has 15 residues. The germline V gene has CDR1 SGHKS and CDR2 YYEKEE (reference sequence). The specimen comprised whole blood, sampled at baseline. This receptor was taken from an adult who was a healthcare worker with PCR-confirmed SARS-CoV-2 infection or an uninfected control (not recorded which). The chain carries TRBV5-5 and TRBJ1-1; 7 bases fit TRBD1. The CDR3 DNA reads as TGTGCCAGCAGCATAAGGGACAGCGGATACACTGAAGCTTTCTTT. Protein: CASSIRDSGYTEAFF.